A single sample gave rise to the 8 T cell receptor beta chains below, sequenced in a study of blood T cells in healthy people across ages. The second PCR ran roughly 7 to 12 cycles with a sample-barcoded 5' primer and J-beta primers. One entry per CDR3 protein, called by TCRdb with MiXCR from the 5' RACE reads. The profile shows about 1.6 million distinct CDR3 sequences, approximately 32% of them singletons. Sequencing was carried out using blood. Every receptor here comes from a woman in her 30s in good health.

This clonotype was detected only a few times. The chain recombines TRBV5-1 with TRBJ1-6, with D unclear. V gave up 4 bases and J gave up 5 bases, with 13 bases separating them. CDR3 length: 15 residues. Germline CDR1 SGHRS, CDR2 YFSETQ. The CDR3: CASSPWVSDNSPLHF. The CDR3 coding sequence is TGCGCCAGCAGCCCCTGGGTTTCGGATAATTCACCCCTCCACTTT.

CDR3 sequence (DNA): TGTGCCAGCAGCCAGGGACAAGGGGAGCTGTTTTTT. Amino acids: CASSQGQGELFF. The V gene is TRBV6-4, the J gene TRBJ2-2; a possible D gene is TRBD1 (6 bases). Germline V gene lookup returns CDR1 MRHNA and CDR2 SNTAGT. The CDR3 consists of 12 residues. The V end was cut by 6 bases, the J end by 8 bases, with 10 bases between.

The V and J genes are TRBV4-1 and TRBJ2-1; D is ambiguous. The J call may be in error: the DNA end matches TRBJ2-7 better. Germline V gene sequence: CDR1 MGHRA, CDR2 YSYEKL. This CDR3 is 17 amino acids long. The CDR3 protein is CASSQDLASGSYNEQYF. The CDR3 DNA reads as TGCGCCAGCAGCCAAGATTTGGCGTCAGGCTCCTACAATGAGCAGTACTTC.

This clonotype was seen a few times. The rearrangement joins TRBV6-6 to TRBJ2-7; the D call may be TRBD1 or TRBD2 (5 bases each). The CDR3 is 15 amino acids. The V and J ends lost 6 bases and 2 bases respectively, with 17 bases between them. CDR1 is MNHNY and CDR2 is SVGAGI in the germline V gene (reference sequence). The CDR3 nucleotides read TGTGCCAGCAGAGACTTGGGGGAACCTACCTACGAGCAGTACTTC. Its protein is CASRDLGEPTYEQYF.

J is TRBJ2-6 and V is TRBV13, with TRBD1 matching 11 bases. With 5 bases clipped from V and 4 bases from J, the junction kept 4 bases outside the gene matches. The CDR3 runs to 16 residues. CDR1 is PRHDT, CDR2 FYEKMQ, per germline (reference sequence). Here the CDR3 DNA reads TGTGCCAGCAGCCCGGACAGGGGGCCAGGGGCCAACGTCCTGACTTTC. This encodes CASSPDRGPGANVLTF.

The chain recombines TRBV6-5 with TRBJ2-7, with a weak D call TRBD2 (6 bases). Germline CDR1 is MNHEY and CDR2 is SVGAGI. V gave up 2 bases and J gave up 10 bases, with 15 bases separating them. The CDR3 is 13 amino acids. The CDR3 region has the DNA TGTGCCAGCAGTTACGAATCCCGGGGGAACCAGTACTTC. Translating gives CASSYESRGNQYF.

This clonotype was observed a few times. CDR3 sequence (DNA): TGTGCCAGCAGCTTCAGGGGGGCCCCCTACGAGCAGTACTTC. It specifies CASSFRGAPYEQYF. The chain recombines TRBV5-6 with TRBJ2-7, with D perhaps TRBD1 (7 bases). V dropped 2 bases and J dropped 2 bases, with 11 bases sitting between them. The CDR3 has 14 residues. Germline assignment: CDR1 SGHDT and CDR2 YYEEEE.

The rearrangement uses TRBV28 and TRBJ1-2; 8 bases are shared with TRBD1. This CDR3 is 16 amino acids long. Unmatched junction bases numbered 13, after V lost 2 bases and J lost 8 bases. The germline V gene has CDR1 MDHEN and CDR2 SYDVKM. The DNA of the CDR3 is TGTGCCAGCAGTTTAAGCACCGGGGCAGGGGGCCTGGGCTACACCTTC. It codes for CASSLSTGAGGLGYTF.